This is a list of T cell receptor beta chains from one sample in a study of beta chain features in type 1 diabetes. Data came from immunoSEQ multiplex PCR; TCRdb stores just in-frame clones and leaves some out. This sample has a few hundred thousand clones; around a tenth occur once, and the top ten carry over 0.45%. The specimen was central memory CD4+ T cells from blood. The receptors here all came from a man younger than 45 with type 1 diabetes. The CDR3 runs from the conserved cysteine through the conserved F or W. The order of the fields is J gene, D gene, clone size, V gene, CDR3 DNA, CDR3 protein. D genes are given only for firm matches. Rows may omit the clone size; those that give it use once, few, many or a size class.

>TRBJ2-7|.|.|TRBV4-2
TGTGCCAGCAGCCAAGATGCATCGGTGTCCTACGAGCAGTACTTC
CASSQDASVSYEQYF
>TRBJ1-2|.|few|TRBV7-6
TGTGCCAGCAGCCCCAGGACGGACCAGGGAGGCTACACCTTC
CASSPRTDQGGYTF
>TRBJ2-3|.|few|TRBV11-2
TGTGCCAGCAGCTTCCGGGGCACAGATACGCAGTATTTT
CASSFRGTDTQYF
>TRBJ2-6|.|few|TRBV7-8
TGTGCCAGCAGCCCGGTGTGGGGGACCCGCGGGACGGGATTGACCAACGTCCTGACTTTC
CASSPVWGTRGTGLTNVLTF
>TRBJ2-1|.|few|TRBV28
TGTGCCAGCAGGGACGGAAGTCTCTACAATGAGCAGTTCTTC
CASRDGSLYNEQFF
>TRBJ2-1|TRBD2|few|TRBV2
TGTGCCAGCAGCCGCAGGACTAGCGGGAGGGCCTACAATGAGCAGTTCTTC
CASSRRTSGRAYNEQFF
>TRBJ2-1|.|.|TRBV6-6
TGTGCCAGCAGTTACTTGGGGATTTCCTACAATGAGCAGTTCTTC
CASSYLGISYNEQFF
>TRBJ1-4|.|.|TRBV10-3
TGTGCCATCAGTGCGGAACCTAATGAAAAACTGTTTTTT
CAISAEPNEKLFF
>TRBJ2-2|.|many|TRBV21-1
TGTGCCAGCAGATACCCGGGCCCCCGACCCACCGGGGAGCTGTTTTTT
CASRYPGPRPTGELFF
>TRBJ2-7|.|.|TRBV11-1
TGTGCCAGCGGAGAAGGGTACGAGCAGTACTTC
CASGEGYEQYF
>TRBJ1-3|.|few|TRBV7-9
TGTGCCAGCAGCTTAGACGACAGTTTCGGAAACACCATATATTTT
CASSLDDSFGNTIYF
>TRBJ1-2|.|many|TRBV29-1
TGCAGCGGGGTGGAACAGGGCCGACCTTATGGCTACACCTTC
CSGVEQGRPYGYTF
>TRBJ2-7|.|.|TRBV28
TGTGCCAGCAGTCTAGGGGACTACGAGCAGTACTTC
CASSLGDYEQYF
>TRBJ2-3|.|few|TRBV5-6
TGTGCCAGCAGCTTGGGGGGGCCTGGCGCAGATACGCAGTATTTT
CASSLGGPGADTQYF
>TRBJ1-2|.|few|TRBV4-2
TGTGCCAGCAGCCAAGAGAAAACACAGGGACGAGAGGGCTACACCTTC
CASSQEKTQGREGYTF
>TRBJ2-3|.|.|TRBV11-1
TGTGCCAGCAGCCCCGCGTGGAGCACAGATACGCAGTATTTT
CASSPAWSTDTQYF
>TRBJ2-7|.|.|TRBV19
TGTGCCAGTACCTCCTCCGGCGGTTCCTACGAGCAGTACTTC
CASTSSGGSYEQYF
>TRBJ2-1|.|.|TRBV4-1
TGCGCCAGCAGCCAAGTGGCACAGGGTAGTCATGAGCAGTTCTTC
CASSQVAQGSHEQFF
>TRBJ2-5|.|few|TRBV4-3
TGCGCCAGCAGCCAGGCGGAGACGCCGGAGACCCAGTACTTC
CASSQAETPETQYF
>TRBJ2-1|.|.|TRBV5-1
TGCGCCAGCAGCCCCGGAGGGCCAAGTGATGAGCAGTTCTTC
CASSPGGPSDEQFF
>TRBJ1-2|TRBD1|.|TRBV6-6
TGTGCCAGCAGTTACCGGAGGGACAGGGCTGGTGGCTACACCTTC
CASSYRRDRAGGYTF
>TRBJ2-1|TRBD2|few|TRBV6-6
TGTGCCAGCATCCCAATACTAGCGGGAGATATAGATGAGCAGTTCTTC
CASIPILAGDIDEQFF